Given below is one TCR beta chain in context. These data are taken from a study of T cell changes during pregnancy in multiple sclerosis. Measured with immunoSEQ multiplex PCR; TCRdb has only the in-frame clones, and not every one. The table has fewer than 85,000 clones, 90% to 95% seen once; the top ten hold more than 1%. CDR3 size: 18 residues. Germline loops: CDR1 LGHNA, CDR2 YSLEER. Trimming at V came to 2 bases and at J to 5 bases, leaving 14 bases not matched to a gene. The clonotype comes from a female donor with multiple sclerosis, enrolled in a pregnancy study. The rearrangement joins TRBV4-3 to TRBJ1-2; TRBD1 agrees at 10 bases. The sequences come from peripheral blood, collected in the second trimester of pregnancy. The CDR3 region is CASSQLTGGRGGGYGYTF. CDR3 nucleotides: TGCGCCAGCAGCCAACTGACAGGGGGCCGGGGGGGCGGATATGGCTACACCTTC.